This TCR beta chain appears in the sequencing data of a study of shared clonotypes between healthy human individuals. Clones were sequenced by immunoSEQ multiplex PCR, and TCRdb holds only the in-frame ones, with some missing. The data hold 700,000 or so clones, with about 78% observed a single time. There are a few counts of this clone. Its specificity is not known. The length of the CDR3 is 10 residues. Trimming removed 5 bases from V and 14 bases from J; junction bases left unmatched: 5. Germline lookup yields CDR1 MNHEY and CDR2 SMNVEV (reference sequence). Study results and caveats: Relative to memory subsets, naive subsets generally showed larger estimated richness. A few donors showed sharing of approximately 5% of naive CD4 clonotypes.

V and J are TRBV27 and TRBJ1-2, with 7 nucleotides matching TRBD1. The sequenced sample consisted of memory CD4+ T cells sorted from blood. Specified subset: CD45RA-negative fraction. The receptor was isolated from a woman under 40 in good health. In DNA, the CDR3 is TGTGCCAGCAGTCAGGGGGAGAGGACCTTC. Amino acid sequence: CASSQGERTF.